Presented here are 10 T cell receptor beta chains from one specimen sequenced in a study of cytomegalovirus exposure and HLA in healthy donors. The PCR used 60 Vbeta and 13 Jbeta primers. Profiled with immunoSEQ multiplex PCR; TCRdb holds only in-frame clones, not every one. The repertoire includes 90,000 to 110,000 clones, 65% to 90% of them detected once, and around 6.9% sits in the top ten. The material sequenced was PBMCs. These receptors came from a man younger than 40 in good health and CMV-seropositive.

V usage is TRBV7-8 and J usage is TRBJ1-1; D perhaps matches TRBD1 (6 bases). V lost 0 bases and J lost 4, with 21 bases in between. CDR1 SGHVS and CDR2 FQNEAQ come from the germline V gene. CDR3 length: 18 amino acids. The CDR3 nucleotides read TGTGCCAGCAGCTTAGCGCGAGGCGGGGGGCAGACGGTCACTGAAGCTTTCTTT. As protein: CASSLARGGGQTVTEAFF.

Here the CDR3 reads CAWSVGGPVLEQYF. The CDR3 DNA sequence: TGTGCCTGGAGTGTAGGGGGTCCGGTGTTGGAGCAGTACTTC. The rearrangement uses TRBV30 and TRBJ2-7; tentatively, D is TRBD1 (6 bases). CDR1 is GTSNPN and CDR2 is SVGIG in the germline V gene (reference sequence). The CDR3 consists of 14 residues. V was cut by 0 bases and J by 7 bases, with 16 bases left in between.

The V and J genes are TRBV5-1 and TRBJ1-2; maybe TRBD1 (6 bases). CDR3 size: 14 residues. Trimming removed 4 bases from V and 4 bases from J, with 14 bases in between. Germline loops: CDR1 SGHRS, CDR2 YFSETQ. Here the CDR3 DNA reads TGCGCCAGCAGCCCGGACAGCCCATTCTATGGCTACACCTTC. Translating gives CASSPDSPFYGYTF.

The rearrangement uses TRBV7-9 and TRBJ1-5; no reliable D call. The germline CDR1 and CDR2 sequences are SEHNR and FQNEAQ (reference sequence). V lost 5 bases to trimming and J lost 1 base, with 12 bases between them. This CDR3 has 15 amino acids. CDR3 region: CASSLGRASNQPQHF. The CDR3 DNA follows: TGTGCCAGCAGCCTCGGGAGGGCAAGCAATCAGCCCCAGCATTTT.

The chain is built from TRBV12-5 and TRBJ1-1; 12 bases align to TRBD1. CDR3 length: 14 amino acids. The germline V gene encodes CDR1 LGHNT and CDR2 FRNRAP. With 6 bases clipped from V and 12 bases from J, the junction kept 11 bases outside the gene matches. The CDR3: CASGFPGQGAQTFF. The DNA for the CDR3 is TGTGCTAGTGGCTTTCCGGGACAGGGGGCGCAAACTTTCTTT.

This clone was recorded once. The rearrangement uses TRBV29-1 and TRBJ2-7, with D uncertain. The CDR3 has 11 amino acids. The V and J ends lost 4 bases and 2 bases respectively, with 6 bases between them. CDR1 SQVTM and CDR2 ANQGSEA come from the germline V gene. The chain's CDR3 is CSVATPYEQYF. CDR3 coding DNA: TGCAGCGTTGCTACTCCCTACGAGCAGTACTTC.

The V and J genes are TRBV4-2 and TRBJ2-7, with 11 bases lining up with TRBD2. Unmatched junction bases numbered 7, after V lost 4 bases and J lost 2 bases. CDR3 length: 16 amino acids. Germline V gene data show CDR1 as LGHNA and CDR2 as YNFKEQ. CDR3 DNA: TGTGCCAGCAGCCCTGAGCTACTAGCGGGGGCCTACGAGCAGTACTTC. Amino acid sequence: CASSPELLAGAYEQYF.

The J gene is TRBJ1-5, the V gene TRBV2, with D possibly being TRBD1 (5 bases). Germline loops: CDR1 SNHLY, CDR2 FYNNEI. V shed 5 bases and J shed 3 bases, with 11 bases lying between them. This CDR3 is built from 14 residues. The CDR3 loop reads CASSTEGSNQPQHF. The CDR3 DNA reads TGTGCCAGCAGTACGGAGGGGTCCAATCAGCCCCAGCATTTT.

The rearrangement links TRBV2 to TRBJ1-1; 9 bases fit TRBD1. CDR1 SNHLY and CDR2 FYNNEI come from the germline V gene. The trim removed 4 bases at V and 3 bases at J, leaving 3 bases unmatched. The CDR3 totals 14 residues. CDR3 nucleotide sequence: TGTGCCAGCAGTGGAAGGACAGGGGACACTGAAGCTTTCTTT. Protein: CASSGRTGDTEAFF. Filled out from reference TRBV2 and TRBJ1-1, the complete variable domain reads EPEVTQTPSHQVTQMGQEVILRCVPISNHLYFYWYRQILGQKVEFLVSFYNNEISEKSEIFDDQFSVERPDGSNFTLKIRSTKLEDSAMYFCASSGRTGDTEAFFGQGTRLTVV.

The chain is built from TRBV4-1 and TRBJ1-2; D is unresolved. CDR3 length: 17 residues. Trimming cost V 0 bases and J 3 bases, with 17 bases left between them. Germline V gene data show CDR1 as MGHRA and CDR2 as YSYEKL. The CDR3 coding sequence is TGCGCCAGCAGCCAAGATTGGTCCCCGGAAGACTACTATGGCTACACCTTC. Amino acids: CASSQDWSPEDYYGYTF.